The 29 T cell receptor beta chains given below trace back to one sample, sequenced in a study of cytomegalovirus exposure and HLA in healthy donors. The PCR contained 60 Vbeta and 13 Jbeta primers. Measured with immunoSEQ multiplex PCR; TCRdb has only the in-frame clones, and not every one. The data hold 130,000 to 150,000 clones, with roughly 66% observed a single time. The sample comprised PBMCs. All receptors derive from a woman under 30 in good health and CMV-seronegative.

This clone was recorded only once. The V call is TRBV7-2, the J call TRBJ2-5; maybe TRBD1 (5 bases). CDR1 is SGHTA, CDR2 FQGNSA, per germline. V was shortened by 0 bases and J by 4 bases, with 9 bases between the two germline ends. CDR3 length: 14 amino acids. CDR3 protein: CASSLARVRETQYF. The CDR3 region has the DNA TGTGCCAGCAGCTTAGCCAGGGTTCGAGAGACCCAGTACTTC.

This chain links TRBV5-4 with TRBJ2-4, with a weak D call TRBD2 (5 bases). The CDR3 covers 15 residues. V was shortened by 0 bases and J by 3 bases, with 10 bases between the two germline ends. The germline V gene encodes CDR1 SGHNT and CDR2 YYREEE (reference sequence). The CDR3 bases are TGTGCCAGCAGCTTGGTCCGGGAAAACAAAAACATTCAGTACTTC. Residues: CASSLVRENKNIQYF.

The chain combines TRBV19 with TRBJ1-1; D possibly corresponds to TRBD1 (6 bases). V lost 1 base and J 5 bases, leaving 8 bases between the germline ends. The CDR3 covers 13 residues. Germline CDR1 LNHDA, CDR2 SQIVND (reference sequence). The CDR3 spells CASSIGQGTEAFF. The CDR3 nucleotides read TGTGCCAGTAGTATAGGGCAGGGGACTGAAGCTTTCTTT.

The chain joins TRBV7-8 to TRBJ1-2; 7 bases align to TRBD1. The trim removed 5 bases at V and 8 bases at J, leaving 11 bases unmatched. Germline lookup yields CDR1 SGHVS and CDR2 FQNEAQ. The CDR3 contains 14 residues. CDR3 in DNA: TGTGCCAGCAGCCAGAAAGACAGGGCTATAGGCTACACCTTC. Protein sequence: CASSQKDRAIGYTF.

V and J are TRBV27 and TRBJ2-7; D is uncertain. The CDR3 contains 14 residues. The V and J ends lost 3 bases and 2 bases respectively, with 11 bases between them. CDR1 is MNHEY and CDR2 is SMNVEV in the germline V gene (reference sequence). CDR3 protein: CASSFYGSTYEQYF. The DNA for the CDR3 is TGTGCCAGCAGTTTTTACGGTTCCACCTACGAGCAGTACTTC.

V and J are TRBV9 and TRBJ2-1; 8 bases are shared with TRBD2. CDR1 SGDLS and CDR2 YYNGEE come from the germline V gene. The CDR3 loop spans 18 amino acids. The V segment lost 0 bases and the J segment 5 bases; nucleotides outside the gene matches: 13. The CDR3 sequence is CASSVVSRIGAGDNEQFF. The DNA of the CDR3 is TGTGCCAGCAGCGTAGTTAGCCGGATAGGAGCGGGAGACAATGAGCAGTTCTTC.

CDR3 residues: CASSSSGGRGAFF. CDR3 coding DNA: TGTGCCAGCAGCTCTTCGGGAGGGAGAGGAGCTTTCTTT. The gene calls are TRBV7-6 and TRBJ1-1, with D hard to call. Per the germline V gene, CDR1 is SGHVS and CDR2 is FNYEAQ. The CDR3 length is 13 residues. V was pared by 4 bases and J by 10 bases, with 16 bases between.

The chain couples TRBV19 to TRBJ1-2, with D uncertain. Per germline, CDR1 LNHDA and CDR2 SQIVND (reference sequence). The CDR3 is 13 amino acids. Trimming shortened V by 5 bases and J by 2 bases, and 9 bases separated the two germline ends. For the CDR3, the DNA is TGTGCCAGTAGTGCACTCCCGAACTATGGCTACACCTTC. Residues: CASSALPNYGYTF.

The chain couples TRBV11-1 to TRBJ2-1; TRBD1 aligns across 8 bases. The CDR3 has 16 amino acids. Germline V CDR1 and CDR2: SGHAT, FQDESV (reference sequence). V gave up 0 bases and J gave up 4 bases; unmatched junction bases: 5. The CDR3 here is CASSLAGTGTYNEQFF. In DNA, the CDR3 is TGTGCCAGCAGCTTAGCCGGGACAGGTACATACAATGAGCAGTTCTTC.

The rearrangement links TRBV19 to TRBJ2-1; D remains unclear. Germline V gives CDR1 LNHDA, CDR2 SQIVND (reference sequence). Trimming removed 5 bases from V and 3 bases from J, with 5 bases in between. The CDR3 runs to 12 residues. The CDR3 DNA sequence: TGTGCCAGTAGTCCCAGCTACAATGAGCAGTTCTTC. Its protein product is CASSPSYNEQFF.

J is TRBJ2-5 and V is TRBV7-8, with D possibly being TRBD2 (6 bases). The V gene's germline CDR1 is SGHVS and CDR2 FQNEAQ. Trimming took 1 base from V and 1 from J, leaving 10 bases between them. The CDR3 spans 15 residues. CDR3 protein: CASSLDRLVQETQYF. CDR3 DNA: TGTGCCAGCAGCTTAGACCGACTAGTCCAAGAGACCCAGTACTTC.

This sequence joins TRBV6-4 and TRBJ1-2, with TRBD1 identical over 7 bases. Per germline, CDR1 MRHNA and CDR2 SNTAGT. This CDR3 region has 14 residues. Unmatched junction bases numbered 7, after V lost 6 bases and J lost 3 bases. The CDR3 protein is CASSRDRTDYGYTF. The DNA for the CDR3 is TGTGCCAGCAGCCGGGACAGAACGGACTATGGCTACACCTTC.

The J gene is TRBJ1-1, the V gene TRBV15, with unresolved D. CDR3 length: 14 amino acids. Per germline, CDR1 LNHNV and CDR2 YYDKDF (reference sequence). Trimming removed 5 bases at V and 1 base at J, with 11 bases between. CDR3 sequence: CATSSRSSNTEAFF. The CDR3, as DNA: TGTGCCACCAGCTCCAGGTCTTCGAACACTGAAGCTTTCTTT.

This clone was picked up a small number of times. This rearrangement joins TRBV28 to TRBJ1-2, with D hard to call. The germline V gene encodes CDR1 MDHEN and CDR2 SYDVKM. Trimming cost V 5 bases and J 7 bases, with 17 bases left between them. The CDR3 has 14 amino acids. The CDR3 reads CASSQALGLGGYTF. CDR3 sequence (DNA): TGTGCCAGCAGTCAAGCACTAGGGTTAGGTGGCTACACCTTC.

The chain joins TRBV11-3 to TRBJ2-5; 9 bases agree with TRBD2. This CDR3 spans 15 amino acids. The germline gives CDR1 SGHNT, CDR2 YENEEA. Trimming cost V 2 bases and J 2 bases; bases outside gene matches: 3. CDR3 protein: CASSLSGGRQETQYF. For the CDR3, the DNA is TGTGCCAGCAGCTTAAGCGGGGGGAGGCAAGAGACCCAGTACTTC. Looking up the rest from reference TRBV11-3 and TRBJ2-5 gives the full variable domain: EAGVVQSPRYKIIEKKQPVAFWCNPISGHNTLYWYLQNLGQGPELLIRYENEEAVDDSQLPKDRFSAERLKGVDSTLKIQPAELGDSAVYLCASSLSGGRQETQYFGPGTRLLVL.

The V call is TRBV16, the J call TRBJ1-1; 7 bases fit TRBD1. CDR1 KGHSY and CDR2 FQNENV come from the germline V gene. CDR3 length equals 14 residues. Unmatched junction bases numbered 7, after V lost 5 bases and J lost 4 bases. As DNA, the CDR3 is TGTGCCAGCAGCTCCCTAGCAGGGGGCACTGAAGCTTTCTTT. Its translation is CASSSLAGGTEAFF.

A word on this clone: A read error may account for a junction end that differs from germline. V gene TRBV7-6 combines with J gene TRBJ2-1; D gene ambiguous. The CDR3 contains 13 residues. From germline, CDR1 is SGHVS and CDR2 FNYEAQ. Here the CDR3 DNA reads TGTGCCAGCAGCTTAGAGACCTACAGTGAGCAGTTCTTC. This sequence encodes CASSLETYSEQFF.

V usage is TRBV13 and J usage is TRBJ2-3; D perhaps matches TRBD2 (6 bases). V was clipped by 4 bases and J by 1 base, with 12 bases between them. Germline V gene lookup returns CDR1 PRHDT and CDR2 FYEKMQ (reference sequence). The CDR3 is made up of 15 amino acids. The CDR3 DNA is TGTGCCAGCAGCTACGCCGGGGGACGCACAGATACGCAGTATTTT. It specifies CASSYAGGRTDTQYF.

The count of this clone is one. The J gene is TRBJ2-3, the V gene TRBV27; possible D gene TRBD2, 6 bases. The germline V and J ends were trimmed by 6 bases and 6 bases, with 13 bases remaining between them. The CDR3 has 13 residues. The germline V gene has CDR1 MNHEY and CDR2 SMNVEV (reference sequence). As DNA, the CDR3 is TGTGCCAGCAGGCGGGACCTTGGGGATACGCAGTATTTT. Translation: CASRRDLGDTQYF.

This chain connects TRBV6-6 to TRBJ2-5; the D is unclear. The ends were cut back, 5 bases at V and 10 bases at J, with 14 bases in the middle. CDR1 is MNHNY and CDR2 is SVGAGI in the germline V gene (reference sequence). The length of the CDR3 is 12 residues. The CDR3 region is CASSTPQSLQYF. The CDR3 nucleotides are TGTGCCAGCAGTACACCCCAATCGCTCCAGTACTTC.

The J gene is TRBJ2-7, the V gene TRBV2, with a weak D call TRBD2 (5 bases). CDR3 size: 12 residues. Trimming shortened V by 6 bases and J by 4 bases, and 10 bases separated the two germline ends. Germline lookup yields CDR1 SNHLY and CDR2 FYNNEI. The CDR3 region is CASRLRTYEQYF. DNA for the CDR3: TGTGCCAGCAGACTTAGGACTTACGAGCAGTACTTC.

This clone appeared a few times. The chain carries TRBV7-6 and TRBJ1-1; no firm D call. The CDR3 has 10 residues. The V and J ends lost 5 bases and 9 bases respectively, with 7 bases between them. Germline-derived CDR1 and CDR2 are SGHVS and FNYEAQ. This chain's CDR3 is CASSPLKAFF. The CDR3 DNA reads TGTGCCAGCAGCCCCCTAAAAGCTTTCTTT.

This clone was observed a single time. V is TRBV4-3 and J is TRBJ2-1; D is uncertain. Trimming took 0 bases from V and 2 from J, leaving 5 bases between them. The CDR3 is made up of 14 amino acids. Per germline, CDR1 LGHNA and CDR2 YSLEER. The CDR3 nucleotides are TGCGCCAGCAGCCAAGATAGAGCCTACAATGAGCAGTTCTTC. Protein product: CASSQDRAYNEQFF.

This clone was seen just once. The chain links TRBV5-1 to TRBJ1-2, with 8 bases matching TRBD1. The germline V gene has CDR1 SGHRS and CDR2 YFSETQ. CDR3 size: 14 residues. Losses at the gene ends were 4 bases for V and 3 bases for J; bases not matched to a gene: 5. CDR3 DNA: TGCGCCAGCAGCATGACAGGGGTTGACTATGGCTACACCTTC. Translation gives CASSMTGVDYGYTF.

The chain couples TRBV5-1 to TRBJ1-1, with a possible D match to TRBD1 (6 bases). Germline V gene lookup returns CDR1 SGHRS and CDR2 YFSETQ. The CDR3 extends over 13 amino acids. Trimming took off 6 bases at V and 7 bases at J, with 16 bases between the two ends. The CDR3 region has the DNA TGCGCCAGCAACCCGGACAGCACAAATGAAGCTTTCTTT. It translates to CASNPDSTNEAFF.

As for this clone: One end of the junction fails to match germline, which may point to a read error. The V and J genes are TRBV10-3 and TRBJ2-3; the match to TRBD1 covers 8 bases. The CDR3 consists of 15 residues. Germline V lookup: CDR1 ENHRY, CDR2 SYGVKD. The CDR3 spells CAISESDREIDTRYF. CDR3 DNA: TGTGCCATCAGTGAGTCGGACAGGGAGATAGATACGCGGTATTTT.

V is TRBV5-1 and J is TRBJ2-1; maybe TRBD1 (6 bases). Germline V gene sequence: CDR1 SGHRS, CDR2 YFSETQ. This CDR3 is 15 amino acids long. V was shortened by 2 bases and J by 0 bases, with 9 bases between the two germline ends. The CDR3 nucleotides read TGCGCCAGCAGCTTTCAGGGGTACTCCTACAATGAGCAGTTCTTC. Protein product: CASSFQGYSYNEQFF.

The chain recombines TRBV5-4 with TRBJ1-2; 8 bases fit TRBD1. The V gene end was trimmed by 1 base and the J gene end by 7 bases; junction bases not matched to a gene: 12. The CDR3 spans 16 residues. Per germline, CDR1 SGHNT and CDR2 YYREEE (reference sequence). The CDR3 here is CASSLKFRTGGIGYTF. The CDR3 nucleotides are TGTGCCAGCAGCTTGAAATTCCGCACAGGGGGGATTGGCTACACCTTC.

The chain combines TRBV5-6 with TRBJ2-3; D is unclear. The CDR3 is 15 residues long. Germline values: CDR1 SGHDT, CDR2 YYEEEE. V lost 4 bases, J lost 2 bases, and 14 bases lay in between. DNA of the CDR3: TGTGCCAGCAGCCTTTTGGCGGATTACACAGATACGCAGTATTTT. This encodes CASSLLADYTDTQYF.